The 11 T cell receptor beta chains below all came from one sample that was sequenced in a study of T cells after yellow fever vaccination. In TCRdb, the 5' RACE reads were re-called with MiXCR into one record per CDR3 protein. The sample has tens of thousands of distinct CDR3 sequences, 4.4% seen once. This specimen consisted of CD8+ T cells sorted from PBMCs, obtained 5 days after the yellow fever booster vaccination. The source of these receptors is a man younger than 45 who received the YFV17D yellow fever vaccine.

There are many counts of this clonotype. The chain recombines TRBV5-1 with TRBJ1-1, with D uncertain. From germline, CDR1 is SGHRS and CDR2 YFSETQ. V dropped 0 bases and J dropped 3 bases, with 0 bases sitting between them. The CDR3 is 11 residues long. This CDR3 reads CASSLDTEAFF. DNA of the CDR3: TGCGCCAGCAGCTTGGACACTGAAGCTTTCTTT. The full variable domain, rest sourced from reference TRBV5-1 and TRBJ1-1, is KAGVTQTPRYLIKTRGQQVTLSCSPISGHRSVSWYQQTPGQGLQFLFEYFSETQRNKGNFPGRFSGRQFSNSRSEMNVSTLELGDSALYLCASSLDTEAFFGQGTRLTVV.

This chain connects TRBV28 to TRBJ2-7; TRBD1 aligns across 8 bases. Trimming cost V 3 bases and J 7 bases; bases outside gene matches: 8. This CDR3 is built from 14 residues. CDR1 MDHEN and CDR2 SYDVKM come from the germline V gene. The DNA of the CDR3 is TGTGCCAGCAGTTTCGGGACAGGACTTTGGGAGCAGTACTTC. Protein product: CASSFGTGLWEQYF. Variable domain in full (rest from reference TRBV28 and TRBJ2-7): DVKVTQSSRYLVKRTGEKVFLECVQDMDHENMFWYRQDPGLGLRLIYFSYDVKMKEKGDIPEGYSVSREKKERFSLILESASTNQTSMYLCASSFGTGLWEQYFGPGTRLTVT.

This clonotype was seen repeatedly, ten times or more. The chain links TRBV6-5 to TRBJ2-1; 11 bases match TRBD2. Trimming took 5 bases from V and 5 from J; bases not matched to a gene: 5. Germline V gives CDR1 MNHEY, CDR2 SVGAGI. The CDR3 length is 15 residues. CDR3 amino acids: CASSHGTSGHNEQFF. The DNA of the CDR3 is TGTGCCAGCAGTCATGGGACTAGCGGCCACAATGAGCAGTTCTTC.

This clonotype was observed at least ten times. One junction end disagrees with the germline gene, perhaps due to a read error. This rearrangement joins TRBV7-9 to TRBJ2-1; D could derive from TRBD1 or TRBD2 (5 bases each). Germline CDR1 is SEHNR and CDR2 is FQNEAQ (reference sequence). The CDR3 extends over 13 amino acids. The CDR3 nucleotides are TGTGCCAGCAGCACCCGGGACCACAACCTTTTATATTTC. It encodes CASSTRDHNLLYF.

This clonotype was found many times. The rearrangement uses TRBV7-9 and TRBJ1-6, with D perhaps matching TRBD1 (5 bases). The CDR3 consists of 14 residues. V gave up 4 bases and J gave up 9 bases, with 13 bases separating them. CDR1 is SEHNR, CDR2 FQNEAQ, per germline (reference sequence). The CDR3 nucleotides read TGTGCCAGCAGCTCAGGACACGGAACTTCACCCCTCCACTTT. Translating gives CASSSGHGTSPLHF.

This clonotype was observed at least ten times. This sequence joins TRBV4-2 and TRBJ2-3; 7 bases align to TRBD1. Germline V gives CDR1 LGHNA, CDR2 YNFKEQ. J lost 6 bases, V lost 4 bases, and 10 bases had no gene match. The CDR3 has 15 amino acids. The DNA of the CDR3 is TGTGCCAGCAGCCGAGAACAGGGGATCGGTGATACGCAGTATTTT. Protein product: CASSREQGIGDTQYF.

The table lists this clonotype with many counts. V is TRBV7-6 and J is TRBJ2-7; unclear D gene. This CDR3 comprises 12 residues. Germline CDR1 and CDR2: SGHVS and FNYEAQ. Between the trimmed V and J ends, which lost 6 bases and 3 bases, there was a span of 9 bases. In DNA form, the CDR3 reads TGTGCCAGCAGTCAAAATATCTACGAGCAGTACTTC. It is translated as CASSQNIYEQYF.

This clonotype was seen more than once but under ten times. This sequence may be a read error, since a much larger clone differs from it by one base. V usage is TRBV18 and J usage is TRBJ2-7; unclear D gene. V dropped 4 bases and J dropped 4 bases, with 20 bases sitting between them. Germline CDR1 and CDR2: KGHSH and LQKENI. The CDR3 extends over 16 amino acids. The CDR3 protein is CASSLMPAYGLYEQYF. The CDR3 DNA follows: TGTGCCAGCTCACTAATGCCGGCCTACGGGCTGTACGAGCAGTACTTC.

This clonotype was counted ten times or more. The chain links TRBV12-3 or TRBV12-4 to TRBJ2-3; D call uncertain. V was pared by 3 bases and J by 2 bases, with 3 bases between. The CDR3 length is 12 residues. The CDR3 reads CASSFYTDTQYF. CDR3 DNA: TGTGCCAGCAGTTTTTACACAGATACGCAGTATTTT.

There are many counts of this clonotype. J is TRBJ2-5 and V is TRBV25-1; 8 positions agree with TRBD1. The germline V gene has CDR1 MGHDK and CDR2 SYGVNS. The CDR3 runs 17 residues. J gave up 5 bases and V 2 bases, and 13 bases lay outside the gene matches. The CDR3 here is CASSEKQGEAYRETQYF. CDR3 in DNA: TGTGCCAGCAGTGAAAAACAGGGGGAAGCTTATCGTGAGACCCAGTACTTC.

This clonotype has ten or more counts. This rearrangement joins TRBV6-5 to TRBJ2-3; 13 bases are shared with TRBD2. Trimming removed 5 bases from V and 3 bases from J; junction bases left unmatched: 5. The CDR3 is made up of 16 amino acids. Germline V gene data show CDR1 as MNHEY and CDR2 as SVGAGI. The CDR3: CASSPWTSGGTDTQYF. In DNA, the CDR3 is TGTGCCAGCAGTCCCTGGACTAGCGGGGGTACAGATACGCAGTATTTT.